The 30 T cell receptor beta chains presented below share a single source sample, sequenced in a study of T-cell reconstitution after alpha-beta-depleted transplantation in children. Preparation of the TCRbeta library involved a method that used unique molecular identifiers. TCRdb redid the calling of the PCR reads with MiXCR, one entry per CDR3 protein. The table lists about 590,000 distinct CDR3 sequences, under 15% of them singletons. The specimen comprised PBMCs, mostly from graft donor cells, sampled 360 days after TCRalphabeta/CD19-depleted stem cell transplant. The receptors stem from a male patient under 18 who had a stem cell transplant for acute myeloid leukemia, so the T cells may come from the graft donor.

This clonotype was seen ten or more times. The chain has TRBV20-1 and TRBJ1-4; TRBD1 aligns across 7 bases. With 1 base clipped from V and 0 bases from J, the junction kept 5 bases outside the gene matches. Germline CDR1 is DFQATT and CDR2 is SNEGSKA (reference sequence). This CDR3 spans 16 amino acids. The CDR3 region has the DNA TGCAGTGCTAGAGGTCCTACAGGGGCAACTAATGAAAAACTGTTTTTT. Translation: CSARGPTGATNEKLFF.

This clonotype was picked up a small number of times. The junction shows a germline mismatch at one end, possibly a read error. The V and J genes are TRBV7-7 and TRBJ2-1, with 7 bases that match TRBD2. Germline V gene data show CDR1 as SSHAT and CDR2 as FNYEAQ (reference sequence). This CDR3 region has 17 residues. The CDR3 spells CASSLSLRGRALDEQFF. CDR3 coding DNA: TGTGCTAGCAGCTTATCATTACGAGGGAGGGCATTAGATGAGCAGTTCTTC.

This clonotype was counted between two and nine times. V is TRBV7-2 and J is TRBJ2-3; D is uncertain. Trimming removed 1 base at V and 0 bases at J, with 8 bases between. Germline loops: CDR1 SGHTA, CDR2 FQGNSA. This CDR3 region has 15 residues. This CDR3 reads CASSLGVPSTDTQYF. As DNA, the CDR3 is TGTGCCAGCAGCTTAGGGGTTCCGAGCACAGATACGCAGTATTTT.

The rearrangement joins TRBV6-6 to TRBJ2-7; possible D gene TRBD1, 6 bases. The CDR3 runs to 13 residues. Per the germline V gene, CDR1 is MNHNY and CDR2 is SVGAGI (reference sequence). Between the trimmed V and J ends, which lost 7 bases and 2 bases, there was a span of 12 bases. The CDR3 DNA is TGTGCCAGCAACCGACAGGCGACCTACGAGCAGTACTTC. It translates to CASNRQATYEQYF.

This clonotype was counted a few times. V and J are TRBV7-4 and TRBJ2-1; D tentatively reads TRBD1 or TRBD2 (5 bases each). Trimming shortened V by 5 bases and J by 0 bases, and 14 bases separated the two germline ends. Germline CDR1 and CDR2: SGHVT and SQSDAQ. This CDR3 has 16 amino acids. CDR3 bases: TGTGCCAGCAGCCGGGACCGCCAAAGCTCCTACAATGAGCAGTTCTTC. Translating it yields CASSRDRQSSYNEQFF.

V usage is TRBV11-2 and J usage is TRBJ2-3; 13 bases map to TRBD2. Germline V CDR1 and CDR2: SGHAT, FQNNGV. The V segment lost 1 base and the J segment 15 bases; nucleotides outside the gene matches: 1. The CDR3 length is 12 residues. CDR3 residues: CASSLGGLAGYF. In DNA form, the CDR3 reads TGTGCCAGCAGCTTAGGGGGACTAGCGGGATATTTT.

The chain couples TRBV5-1 to TRBJ2-3, with 8 bases matching TRBD1. The V gene end was trimmed by 3 bases and the J gene end by 3 bases; junction bases not matched to a gene: 6. The CDR3 contains 15 residues. CDR1 SGHRS and CDR2 YFSETQ come from the germline V gene. CDR3 in DNA: TGCGCCAGCAGCTCAGGGGGCGCACTAACAGATACGCAGTATTTT. Translated, it gives CASSSGGALTDTQYF. Combining the CDR3 with reference TRBV5-1 and TRBJ2-3 gives the whole variable domain KAGVTQTPRYLIKTRGQQVTLSCSPISGHRSVSWYQQTPGQGLQFLFEYFSETQRNKGNFPGRFSGRQFSNSRSEMNVSTLELGDSALYLCASSSGGALTDTQYFGPGTRLTVL.

As concerns this clonotype: A much larger clone sits a single nucleotide away, making a read error possible. Since no conserved phenylalanine or tryptophan closes the CDR3, a read error is the likely cause. The chain uses TRBV28 and TRBJ1-1, with D maybe TRBD1 (6 bases). CDR1 is MDHEN, CDR2 SYDVKM, per germline. CDR3 size: 11 residues. CDR3 nucleotide sequence: TGTGCGTGGGGGGCTAACACTGAAGCTTTCTCT. It specifies CAWGANTEAFS.

There are a few counts of this clonotype. The chain is built from TRBV5-1 and TRBJ1-4; unclear D gene. Trimming cost V 4 bases and J 0 bases, with 13 bases left between them. The V gene's germline CDR1 is SGHRS and CDR2 YFSETQ. The CDR3 spans 16 residues. CDR3 coding DNA: TGCGCCAGCAGCCCGGGCCTATATTCAACTAATGAAAAACTGTTTTTT. It encodes CASSPGLYSTNEKLFF. Full variable domain (outside the CDR3, taken from reference TRBV5-1 and TRBJ1-4): KAGVTQTPRYLIKTRGQQVTLSCSPISGHRSVSWYQQTPGQGLQFLFEYFSETQRNKGNFPGRFSGRQFSNSRSEMNVSTLELGDSALYLCASSPGLYSTNEKLFFGSGTQLSVL.

This clonotype was observed a few times. The genes are TRBV4-1 and TRBJ2-1, with D maybe TRBD2 (8 bases). Germline-derived CDR1 and CDR2 are MGHRA and YSYEKL. This CDR3 contains 16 residues. Trimming took off 5 bases at V and 4 bases at J, with 18 bases between the two ends. CDR3 amino acids: CASSAQGGGRYNEQFF. CDR3 DNA: TGCGCCAGCAGCGCGCAAGGGGGCGGGAGGTACAATGAGCAGTTCTTC.

The rearrangement joins TRBV24-1 to TRBJ2-1; a weak D match, TRBD1 (5 bases). The CDR3 totals 14 residues. V gave up 10 bases and J gave up 2 bases, with 14 bases separating them. Germline CDR1 reads KGHDR; CDR2 reads SFDVKD. DNA for the CDR3: TGTGCCACGGCAGAAGGGGCGCCCTACAATGAGCAGTTCTTC. It specifies CATAEGAPYNEQFF.

In its sample, this clonotype was seen a few times. The chain is built from TRBV20-1 and TRBJ2-7, with TRBD2 as a possible D gene (6 bases). The CDR3 sequence is 16 residues long. Germline V gives CDR1 DFQATT, CDR2 SNEGSKA (reference sequence). V was clipped by 8 bases and J by 6 bases, with 29 bases between them. In DNA form, the CDR3 reads TGCAGTTCATACACCAGCTTTACTGCGGGATCGGTCGAGCAGTACTTC. This sequence encodes CSSYTSFTAGSVEQYF.

This clonotype occurred many times. The genes are TRBV7-2 and TRBJ2-1, with 9 bases aligning to TRBD2. The CDR3 contains 16 residues. From germline, CDR1 is SGHTA and CDR2 FQGNSA. J was trimmed by 1 base and V by 5 bases; bases with no gene match: 6. CDR3 loop: CASSAQRGVSYNEQFF. CDR3 in DNA: TGTGCCAGCAGCGCCCAGCGGGGGGTTTCCTACAATGAGCAGTTCTTC.

This clonotype was seen a few times. The chain couples TRBV6-1 to TRBJ1-1, with TRBD1 as a possible D gene (5 bases). Per the germline V gene, CDR1 is MNHNS and CDR2 is SASEGT. This CDR3 comprises 13 residues. Trimming cost V 5 bases and J 10 bases, with 17 bases left between them. The chain's CDR3 is CASSPGTHGGAFF. The CDR3, as DNA: TGTGCCAGCAGTCCTGGGACCCACGGAGGAGCTTTCTTT.

The sample holds many counts of this clonotype. The J gene is TRBJ2-3, the V gene TRBV5-1; possible D gene TRBD2, 5 bases. This CDR3 is built from 17 residues. Per the germline V gene, CDR1 is SGHRS and CDR2 is YFSETQ. Trimming took off 4 bases at V and 4 bases at J, with 22 bases between the two ends. The CDR3 sequence: CASSPLGGGVGADTQYF. The CDR3 nucleotides are TGCGCCAGCAGCCCGCTCGGCGGAGGAGTCGGTGCAGATACGCAGTATTTT.

This clonotype was recorded a few times. The chain carries TRBV4-2 and TRBJ1-1; weak D call: TRBD1 (6 bases). The ends were cut back, 8 bases at V and 4 bases at J, with 23 bases in the middle. The V gene's germline CDR1 is LGHNA and CDR2 YNFKEQ. This CDR3 comprises 16 residues. CDR3 protein: CASSGAGRFLGTEAFF. DNA for the CDR3: TGTGCCAGCTCGGGGGCAGGGCGCTTCTTGGGCACTGAAGCTTTCTTT.

This clonotype was picked up many times. J is TRBJ2-7 and V is TRBV20-1, with D tentatively TRBD1 (6 bases). CDR3 size: 13 residues. Trimming cost V 6 bases and J 2 bases, with 14 bases left between them. Germline CDR1 is DFQATT and CDR2 is SNEGSKA (reference sequence). This CDR3 is CSADRTATYEQYF. For the CDR3, the DNA is TGCAGTGCGGATCGGACAGCCACCTACGAGCAGTACTTC.

The chain carries TRBV20-1 and TRBJ2-3; 8 bases align to TRBD2. The CDR3 is 15 residues long. Germline CDR1 is DFQATT and CDR2 is SNEGSKA (reference sequence). The CDR3 DNA is TGCAGCCCCCCAGCGGGAGAGGAGGGCACAGATACGCAGTATTTT. This translates into CSPPAGEEGTDTQYF.

The genes are TRBV29-1 and TRBJ2-7, with TRBD2 matching 7 bases. J gave up 2 bases and V 7 bases, and 8 bases lay outside the gene matches. From germline, CDR1 is SQVTM and CDR2 ANQGSEA. The CDR3 is 13 residues long. This CDR3 is CSAGWGGAYEQYF. In DNA form, the CDR3 reads TGCAGCGCCGGGTGGGGAGGGGCCTACGAGCAGTACTTC.

This clonotype was seen a few times. The chain joins TRBV20-1 to TRBJ2-3; 7 nucleotides line up with TRBD2. With V trimmed by 6 bases and J by 3 bases, 6 bases remained unmatched. Per the germline V gene, CDR1 is DFQATT and CDR2 is SNEGSKA (reference sequence). This CDR3 has 13 residues. In nucleotides, the CDR3 is TGCAGTGCCCGGGGGGTCGGGACAGATACGCAGTATTTT. The encoded protein is CSARGVGTDTQYF.

This clonotype was seen only a few times. The chain has TRBV5-5 and TRBJ2-1; D may be TRBD1 (5 bases). Germline CDR1 reads SGHKS; CDR2 reads YYEKEE (reference sequence). The V gene lost 1 base and the J gene lost 0 bases, with 11 bases spanning the gap. This CDR3 comprises 16 residues. CDR3 DNA: TGTGCCAGCAGCTTGAGGGGCGCAGGCTCCTACAATGAGCAGTTCTTC. Its translation: CASSLRGAGSYNEQFF.

This clonotype has only a few counts. This chain joins TRBV28 and TRBJ2-7, with TRBD1 matching over 9 bases. There are 14 residues in the CDR3. Germline V CDR1 and CDR2: MDHEN, SYDVKM. V lost 5 bases and J lost 4; bases outside the gene matches: 6. CDR3 loop: CASSTGGPPYEQYF. In DNA, the CDR3 is TGTGCCAGCAGTACAGGGGGCCCCCCTTACGAGCAGTACTTC.

This clonotype was seen many times. This chain connects TRBV12-3 or TRBV12-4 to TRBJ2-4; D is uncertain. This CDR3 is 15 amino acids long. Trimming shortened V by 5 bases and J by 6 bases, and 17 bases separated the two germline ends. This CDR3 is CASSPLSLHTNIQYF. CDR3 nucleotide sequence: TGTGCCAGCAGTCCCTTGTCCCTCCACACAAACATTCAGTACTTC.

Only a few counts were recorded for this clonotype. The V and J genes are TRBV28 and TRBJ2-7; no firm D call. There are 18 residues in the CDR3. Germline CDR1 MDHEN, CDR2 SYDVKM. Trimming shortened V by 11 bases and J by 0 bases, and 29 bases separated the two germline ends. The CDR3 is CAASFGRAWRSSSYEQYF. Here the CDR3 DNA reads TGTGCCGCATCCTTTGGCCGAGCCTGGCGGTCCAGCTCCTACGAGCAGTACTTC.

This clonotype was observed a handful of times. V usage is TRBV28 and J usage is TRBJ1-5; D is unresolved. CDR1 and CDR2 from the germline V gene are MDHEN and SYDVKM. Deletions cut 7 bases from V and 3 bases from J, with 13 bases between. The CDR3 sequence is 14 residues long. CDR3 in DNA: TGTGCCAGCACCGTTAGCGAACCCAATCAGCCCCAGCATTTT. It yields the protein CASTVSEPNQPQHF.

The sample holds many counts of this clonotype. The chain has TRBV20-1 and TRBJ2-3; TRBD2 matches 7 bases. The junction had 8 bases not matched to a gene; V was cut back by 7 bases and J by 1 base. The CDR3 totals 14 residues. The V gene's germline CDR1 is DFQATT and CDR2 SNEGSKA (reference sequence). The CDR3 here is CSVGGPGGTDTQYF. CDR3 sequence (DNA): TGCAGTGTGGGAGGGCCCGGAGGCACAGATACGCAGTATTTT.

This clonotype has only a few counts. The chain employs TRBV9 and TRBJ2-1; D might be TRBD1 (5 bases). Germline CDR1 is SGDLS and CDR2 is YYNGEE. This CDR3 contains 15 residues. Trimming took off 4 bases at V and 3 bases at J, with 14 bases between the two ends. The CDR3 here is CASSFEADSYNEQFF. The CDR3 coding sequence is TGTGCCAGCAGCTTCGAAGCCGACAGCTACAATGAGCAGTTCTTC.

This clonotype was found many times. The V and J genes are TRBV5-1 and TRBJ2-1, with 7 bases matching TRBD1. The length of the CDR3 is 13 residues. The V segment lost 4 bases and the J segment 12 bases; nucleotides outside the gene matches: 10. Germline V gene sequence: CDR1 SGHRS, CDR2 YFSETQ. CDR3 in amino acids: CASSRELTGLQFF. The CDR3 DNA reads as TGCGCCAGCAGCCGGGAACTGACAGGGCTGCAGTTCTTC.

This chain links TRBV20-1 with TRBJ2-7, with 7 bases that match TRBD2. Trimming took 5 bases from V and 6 from J; bases not matched to a gene: 16. This CDR3 has 15 amino acids. In germline, CDR1 is DFQATT, CDR2 SNEGSKA (reference sequence). The CDR3 reads CSALSGVGPPREQYF. The CDR3 nucleotides read TGCAGTGCTTTGAGCGGGGTAGGTCCTCCCCGCGAGCAGTACTTC.

The chain uses TRBV7-2 and TRBJ2-7; TRBD1 matches at 7 bases. Germline V gene sequence: CDR1 SGHTA, CDR2 FQGNSA. The CDR3 length is 16 residues. The V segment lost 4 bases and the J segment 0 bases; nucleotides outside the gene matches: 9. CDR3 sequence reads: CASSSPDRVSSYEQYF. In nucleotides, the CDR3 is TGTGCCAGCAGCTCCCCCGACAGGGTCAGCTCCTACGAGCAGTACTTC.